Sequencing of this TCR beta chain was carried out in a study of human T cells and chemical hapten exposure. On the study more broadly: TCR yield per sample varied, mainly due to pooled library volumes.

This clonotype was found a few times. Separate cDNA molecules received unique molecular identifiers, which the library attached to them. The authors' processing: A typical sample had roughly 87,000 TCRs, with 23,224 to 690,600 overall. Via MiXCR, TCRdb re-called the RACE reads, giving one row per CDR3 protein. V and J calls and clone size were set by TCRdb, not the authors. Of about 130,000 distinct CDR3 sequences in the sample, approximately 9% were seen once. Time point: healthy volunteer bleed at 2 weeks. Unseparated into fractions, whole blood served as the source from which total RNA was extracted. This clonotype was sampled from a male donor in good health. Some clones in this sample may be carry-over from other donors' samples. Sequenced input: whole blood.

The DNA of the CDR3 is TGTGCCAGCAGCCCGGAACGGGGGAATCCCTACGAGCAGTACTTC. Amino acid sequence: CASSPERGNPYEQYF. The chain combines TRBV7-9 with TRBJ2-7; a possible D gene is TRBD2 (6 bases). V lost 5 bases and J lost 2, with 16 bases in between. Germline V gives CDR1 SEHNR, CDR2 FQNEAQ (reference sequence). This CDR3 is built from 15 residues.